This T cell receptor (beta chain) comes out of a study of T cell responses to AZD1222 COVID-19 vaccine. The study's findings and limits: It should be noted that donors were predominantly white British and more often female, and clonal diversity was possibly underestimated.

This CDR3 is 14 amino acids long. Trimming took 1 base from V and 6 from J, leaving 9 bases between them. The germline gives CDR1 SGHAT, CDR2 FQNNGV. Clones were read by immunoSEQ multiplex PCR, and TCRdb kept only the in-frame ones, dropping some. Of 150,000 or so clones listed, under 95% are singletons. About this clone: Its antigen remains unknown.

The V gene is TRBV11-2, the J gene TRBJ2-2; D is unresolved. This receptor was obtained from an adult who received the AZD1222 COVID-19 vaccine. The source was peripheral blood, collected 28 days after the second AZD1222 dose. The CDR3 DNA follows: TGTGCCAGCAGCTTAGGTTTACCTCCCGGGGAGCTGTTTTTT. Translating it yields CASSLGLPPGELFF.